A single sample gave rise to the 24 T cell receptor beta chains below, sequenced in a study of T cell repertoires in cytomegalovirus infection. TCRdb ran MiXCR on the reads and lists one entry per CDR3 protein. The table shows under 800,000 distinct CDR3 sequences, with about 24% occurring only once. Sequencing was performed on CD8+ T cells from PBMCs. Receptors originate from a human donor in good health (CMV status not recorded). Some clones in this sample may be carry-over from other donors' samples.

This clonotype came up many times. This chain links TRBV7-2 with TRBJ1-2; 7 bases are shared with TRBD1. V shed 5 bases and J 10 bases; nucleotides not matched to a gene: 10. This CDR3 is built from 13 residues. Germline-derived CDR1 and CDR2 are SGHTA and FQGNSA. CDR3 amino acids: CASSPGTVLIYTF. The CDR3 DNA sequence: TGTGCCAGCAGCCCCGGGACAGTTTTGATCTACACCTTC.

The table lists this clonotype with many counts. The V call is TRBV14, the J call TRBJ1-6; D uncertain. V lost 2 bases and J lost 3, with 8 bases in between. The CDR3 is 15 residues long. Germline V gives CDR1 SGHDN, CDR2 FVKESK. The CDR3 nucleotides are TGTGCCAGCAGCCAACGCGGGGTCTATAATTCACCCCTCCACTTT. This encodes CASSQRGVYNSPLHF.

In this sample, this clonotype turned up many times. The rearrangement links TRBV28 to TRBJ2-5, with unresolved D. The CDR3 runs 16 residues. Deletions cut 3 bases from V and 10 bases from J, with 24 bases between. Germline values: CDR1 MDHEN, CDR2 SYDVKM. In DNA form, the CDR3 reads TGTGCCAGCAGTTTGGTCGGCTCGAAATTGATGTGGGGCCAGTACTTC. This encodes CASSLVGSKLMWGQYF.

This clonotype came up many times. The CDR3 region is CASSFGSGGADEQYF. For the CDR3, the DNA is TGTGCCAGCAGCTTCGGGAGCGGGGGGGCGGACGAGCAGTACTTC. The J gene is TRBJ2-7, the V gene TRBV7-2, with 10 bases aligning to TRBD2. The junction had 7 bases not matched to a gene; V was cut back by 3 bases and J by 5 bases. The CDR3 is 15 amino acids. Germline values: CDR1 SGHTA, CDR2 FQGNSA.

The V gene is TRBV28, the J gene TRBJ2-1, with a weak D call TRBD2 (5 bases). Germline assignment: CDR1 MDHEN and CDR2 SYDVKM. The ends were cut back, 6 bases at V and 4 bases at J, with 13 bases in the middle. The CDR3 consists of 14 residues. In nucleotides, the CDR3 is TGTGCCAGCAGCGGACTTGACCTTTACAATGAGCAGTTCTTC. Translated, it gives CASSGLDLYNEQFF.

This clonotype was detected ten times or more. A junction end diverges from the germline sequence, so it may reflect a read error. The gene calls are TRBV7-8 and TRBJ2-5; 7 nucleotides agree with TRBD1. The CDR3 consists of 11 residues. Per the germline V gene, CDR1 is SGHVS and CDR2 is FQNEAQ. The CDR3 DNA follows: TGTGCCAGCAGCCCTCGACAGGGAGTGAACTTC. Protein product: CASSPRQGVNF. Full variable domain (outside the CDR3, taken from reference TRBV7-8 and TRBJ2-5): GAGVSQSPRYKVAKRGQDVALRCDPISGHVSLFWYQQALGQGPEFLTYFQNEAQLDKSGLPSDRFFAERPEGSVSTLKIQRTQQEDSAVYLCASSPRQGVNFGPGTRLLVL.

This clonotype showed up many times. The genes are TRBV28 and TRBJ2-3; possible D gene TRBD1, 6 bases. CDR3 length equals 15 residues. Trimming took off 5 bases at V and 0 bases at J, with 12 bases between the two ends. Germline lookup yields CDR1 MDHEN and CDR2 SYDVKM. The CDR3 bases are TGTGCCAGCAGTCTTGGGACATCTAGCACAGATACGCAGTATTTT. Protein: CASSLGTSSTDTQYF.

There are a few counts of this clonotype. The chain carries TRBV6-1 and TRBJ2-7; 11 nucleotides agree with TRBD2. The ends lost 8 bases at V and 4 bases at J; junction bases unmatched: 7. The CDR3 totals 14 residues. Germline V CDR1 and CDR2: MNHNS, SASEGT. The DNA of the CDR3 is TGTGCCAGCTGGACTAGCGGGCGTCGTTACGAGCAGTACGTC. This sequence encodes CASWTSGRRYEQYV.

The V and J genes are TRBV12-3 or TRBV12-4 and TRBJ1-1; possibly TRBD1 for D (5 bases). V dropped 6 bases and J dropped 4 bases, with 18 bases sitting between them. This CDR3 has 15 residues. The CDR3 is CASRPPLGAPTEAFF. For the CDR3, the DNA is TGTGCCAGCAGACCCCCACTTGGGGCCCCCACTGAAGCTTTCTTT.

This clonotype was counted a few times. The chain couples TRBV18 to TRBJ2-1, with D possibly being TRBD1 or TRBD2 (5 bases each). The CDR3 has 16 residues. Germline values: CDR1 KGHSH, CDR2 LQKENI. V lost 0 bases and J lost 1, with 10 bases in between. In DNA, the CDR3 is TGTGCCAGCTCACCACCGTCGGGGCCATCCTACAATGAGCAGTTCTTC. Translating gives CASSPPSGPSYNEQFF.

In DNA form, the CDR3 reads TGCGCCAGCAGATTGACGGAATATAGCAATCAGCCCCAGCATTTT. Translated: CASRLTEYSNQPQHF. The chain recombines TRBV4-1 with TRBJ1-5; D not certain. Trimming removed 6 bases from V and 0 bases from J, with 12 bases in between. CDR3 length: 15 residues. Germline V gene sequence: CDR1 MGHRA, CDR2 YSYEKL.

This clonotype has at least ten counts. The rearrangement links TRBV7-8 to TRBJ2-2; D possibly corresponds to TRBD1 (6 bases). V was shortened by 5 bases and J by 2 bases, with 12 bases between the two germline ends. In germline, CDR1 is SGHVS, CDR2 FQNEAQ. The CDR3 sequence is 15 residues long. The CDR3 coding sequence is TGTGCCAGCAGCACCCCGGGACACAACACCGGGGAGCTGTTTTTT. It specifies CASSTPGHNTGELFF.

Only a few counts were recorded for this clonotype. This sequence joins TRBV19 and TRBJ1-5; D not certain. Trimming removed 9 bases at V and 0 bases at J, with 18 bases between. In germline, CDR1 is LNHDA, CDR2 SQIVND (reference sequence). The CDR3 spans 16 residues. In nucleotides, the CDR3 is TGTGCCAGCCGTACGACTGCTGGCGATAGCAATCAGCCCCAGCATTTT. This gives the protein CASRTTAGDSNQPQHF.

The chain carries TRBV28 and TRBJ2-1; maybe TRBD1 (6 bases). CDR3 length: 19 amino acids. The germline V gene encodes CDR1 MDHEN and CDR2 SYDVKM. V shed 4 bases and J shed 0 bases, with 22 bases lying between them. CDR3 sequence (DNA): TGTGCCAGCAGTTCGTTAGGGGCAGGGGTCTTGAGCTCCTACAATGAGCAGTTCTTC. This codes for CASSSLGAGVLSSYNEQFF.

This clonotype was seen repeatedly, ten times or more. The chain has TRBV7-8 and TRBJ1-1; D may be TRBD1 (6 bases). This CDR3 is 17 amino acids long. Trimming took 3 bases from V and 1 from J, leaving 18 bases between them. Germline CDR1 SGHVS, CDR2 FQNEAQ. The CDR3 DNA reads TGTGCCAGCAGCTTCCTTCTCCAGGGGAATGGGAACACTGAAGCTTTCTTT. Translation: CASSFLLQGNGNTEAFF.

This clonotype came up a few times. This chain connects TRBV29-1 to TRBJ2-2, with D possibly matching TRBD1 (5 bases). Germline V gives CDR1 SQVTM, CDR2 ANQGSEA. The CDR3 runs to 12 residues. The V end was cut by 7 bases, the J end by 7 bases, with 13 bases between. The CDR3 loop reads CSGGRHLGELFF. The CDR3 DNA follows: TGCAGCGGGGGCCGCCACCTCGGGGAGCTGTTTTTT.

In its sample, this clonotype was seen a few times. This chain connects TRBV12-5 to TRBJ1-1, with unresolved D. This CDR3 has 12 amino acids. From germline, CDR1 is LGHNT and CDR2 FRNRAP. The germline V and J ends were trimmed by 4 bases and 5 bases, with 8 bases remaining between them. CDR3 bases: TGTGCTAGTGGTTCCGGGAGGACTGAAGCTTTCTTT. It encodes CASGSGRTEAFF.

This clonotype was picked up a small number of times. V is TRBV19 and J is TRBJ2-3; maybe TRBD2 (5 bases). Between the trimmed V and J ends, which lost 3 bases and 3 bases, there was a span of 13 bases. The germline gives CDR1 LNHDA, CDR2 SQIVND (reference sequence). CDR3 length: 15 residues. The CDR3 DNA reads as TGTGCCAGTAGTATTGAGGGCGCGAGTACAGATACGCAGTATTTT. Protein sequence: CASSIEGASTDTQYF.

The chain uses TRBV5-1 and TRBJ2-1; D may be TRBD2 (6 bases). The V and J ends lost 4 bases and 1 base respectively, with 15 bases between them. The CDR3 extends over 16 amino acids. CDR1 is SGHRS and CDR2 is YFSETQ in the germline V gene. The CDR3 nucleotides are TGCGCCAGCAGCCTGGAGGGACTTGAGTCCTACAATGAGCAGTTCTTC. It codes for CASSLEGLESYNEQFF.

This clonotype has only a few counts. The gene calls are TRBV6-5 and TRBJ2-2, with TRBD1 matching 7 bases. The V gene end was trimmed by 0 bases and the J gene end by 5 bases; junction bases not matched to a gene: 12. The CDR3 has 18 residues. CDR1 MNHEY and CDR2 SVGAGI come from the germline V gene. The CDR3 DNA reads TGTGCCAGCAGTTACTCGATTCAGGGGGATCCATATACCGGGGAGCTGTTTTTT. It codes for CASSYSIQGDPYTGELFF.

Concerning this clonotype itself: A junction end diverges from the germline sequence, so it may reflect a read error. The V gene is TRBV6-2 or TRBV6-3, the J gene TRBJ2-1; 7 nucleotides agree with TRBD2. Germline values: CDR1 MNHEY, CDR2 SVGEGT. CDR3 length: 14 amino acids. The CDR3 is CAGSYPLYGGEQFF. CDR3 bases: TGTGCCGGCAGTTACCCACTTTACGGGGGGGAGCAGTTCTTC.

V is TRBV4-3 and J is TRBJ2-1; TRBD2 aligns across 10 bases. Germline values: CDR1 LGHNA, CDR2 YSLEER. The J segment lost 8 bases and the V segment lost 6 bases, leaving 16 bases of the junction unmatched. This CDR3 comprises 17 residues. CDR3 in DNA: TGCGCCAGCAGTATAGCGGGGGGTTCCGACCCTACCGATGAGCAGTTCTTC. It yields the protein CASSIAGGSDPTDEQFF.

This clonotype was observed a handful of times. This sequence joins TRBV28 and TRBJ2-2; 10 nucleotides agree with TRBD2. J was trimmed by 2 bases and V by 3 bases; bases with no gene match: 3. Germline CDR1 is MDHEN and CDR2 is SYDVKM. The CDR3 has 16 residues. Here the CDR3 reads CASSFTSGDNTGELFF. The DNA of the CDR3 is TGTGCCAGCAGTTTCACTAGCGGGGACAACACCGGGGAGCTGTTTTTT.

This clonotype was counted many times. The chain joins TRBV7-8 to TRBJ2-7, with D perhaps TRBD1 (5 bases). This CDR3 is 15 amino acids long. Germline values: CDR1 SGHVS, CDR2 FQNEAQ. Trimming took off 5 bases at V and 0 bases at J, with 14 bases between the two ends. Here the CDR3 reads CASSPGKPSSYEQYV. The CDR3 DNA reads TGTGCCAGCAGCCCAGGGAAACCGAGCTCCTACGAGCAGTACGTC.